These T cell receptor beta chains were read from a single sample in a study of technical replicates of blood from a few donors. Profiled with immunoSEQ multiplex PCR; TCRdb holds only in-frame clones, not every one. In the table there are approximately 73,000 clones, approximately 95% of which are singletons. Input material: T cells isolated from PBMCs. All receptors come from a human donor in good health. CDR3s include the opening cysteine and the closing phenylalanine or tryptophan. D genes are given only for firm matches. Not all rows give a size; the values are once, few, many and, for expanded clones, a class.

abundance	j_gene	v_gene	d_gene	CDR3nt	CDR3aa
-	TRBJ1-5	TRBV18	-	TGTGCCAGCTCTTTTCACCACGCAGGTAGCAATCAGCCCCAGCATTTT	CASSFHHAGSNQPQHF
once	TRBJ2-7	TRBV11-3	-	TGTGCCAGCAGCTACGGACATACGAAGCAGTACTTC	CASSYGHTKQYF
-	TRBJ2-7	TRBV29-1	-	TGCAGCGTTGAAAAACACTACGAGCAGTACTTC	CSVEKHYEQYF
-	TRBJ1-2	TRBV5-8	TRBD1	TGTGCCAGCAGCAGAGGACAGGAAGGCTATGGCTACACCTTC	CASSRGQEGYGYTF
once	TRBJ2-7	TRBV9	TRBD2	TGTGCCAGCAGCAGCGGGGGGGGGCCCTCCGAGCAGTACTTC	CASSSGGGPSEQYF
-	TRBJ1-6	TRBV30	-	TGTGCCTATCTCGCCGGATGGGCTGGTTCACCCCTCCACTTT	CAYLAGWAGSPLHF
-	TRBJ1-6	TRBV6-5	-	TGTGCCAGCAGTTACCTCATCGCCCGTTTGGGCTCACCCCTCCACTTT	CASSYLIARLGSPLHF
-	TRBJ2-4	TRBV4-1	-	TGCGCCAGCAGCCAAGCCGATTTAGATACCAAAAACATTCAGTACTTC	CASSQADLDTKNIQYF
-	TRBJ2-2	TRBV28	TRBD1	TGTGCCAGCAGTTTAACTGGACAGGGAACTAACACCGGGGAGCTGTTTTTT	CASSLTGQGTNTGELFF
-	TRBJ2-7	TRBV7-9	-	TGTGCCAGCAGCCGTATGGGGGCAGGGGTGTCCTACGAGCAGTACTTC	CASSRMGAGVSYEQYF
-	TRBJ2-1	TRBV9	TRBD1	TGTGCCAGCAGCGTAAGGGGACAGGGGGGCAATGAGCAGTTCTTC	CASSVRGQGGNEQFF
-	TRBJ2-3	TRBV5-1	-	TGCGCCAGCAGCTTGGCCGTCACACGGGGGGCCTACACAGATACGCAGTATTTT	CASSLAVTRGAYTDTQYF
-	TRBJ2-3	TRBV10-3	-	TGTGCCATCAGGAGGGGACGGGGGACAGATACGCAGTATTTT	CAIRRGRGTDTQYF
-	TRBJ2-3	TRBV6-6	TRBD1	TGTGCCAGCAAAGTGACAGGGAGCACAGATACGCAGTATTTT	CASKVTGSTDTQYF